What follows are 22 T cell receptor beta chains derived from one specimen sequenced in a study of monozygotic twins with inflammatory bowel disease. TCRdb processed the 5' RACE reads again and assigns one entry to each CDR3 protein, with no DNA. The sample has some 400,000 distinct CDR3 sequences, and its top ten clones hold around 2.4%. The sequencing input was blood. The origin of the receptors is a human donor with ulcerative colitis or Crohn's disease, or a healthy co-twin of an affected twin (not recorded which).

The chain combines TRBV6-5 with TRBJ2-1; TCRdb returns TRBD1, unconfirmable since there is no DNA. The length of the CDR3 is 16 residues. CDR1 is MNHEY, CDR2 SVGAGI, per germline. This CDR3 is CASSYTMTGRNNEQFF.

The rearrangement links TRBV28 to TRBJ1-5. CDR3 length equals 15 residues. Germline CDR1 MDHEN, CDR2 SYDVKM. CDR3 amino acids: CASSPTWTVNQPQHF.

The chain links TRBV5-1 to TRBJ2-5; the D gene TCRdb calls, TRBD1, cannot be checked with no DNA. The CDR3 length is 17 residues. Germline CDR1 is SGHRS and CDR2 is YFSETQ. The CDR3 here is CASSLNLGGPPEETQYF. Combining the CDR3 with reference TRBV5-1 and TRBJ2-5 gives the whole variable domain KAGVTQTPRYLIKTRGQQVTLSCSPISGHRSVSWYQQTPGQGLQFLFEYFSETQRNKGNFPGRFSGRQFSNSRSEMNVSTLELGDSALYLCASSLNLGGPPEETQYFGPGTRLLVL.

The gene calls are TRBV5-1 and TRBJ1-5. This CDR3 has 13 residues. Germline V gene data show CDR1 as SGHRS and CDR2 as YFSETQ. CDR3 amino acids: CASSLTTNQPQHF.

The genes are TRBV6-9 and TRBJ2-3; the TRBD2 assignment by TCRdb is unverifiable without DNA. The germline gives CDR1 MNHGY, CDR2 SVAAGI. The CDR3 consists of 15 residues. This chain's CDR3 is CARRRFSGSTDTQYF.

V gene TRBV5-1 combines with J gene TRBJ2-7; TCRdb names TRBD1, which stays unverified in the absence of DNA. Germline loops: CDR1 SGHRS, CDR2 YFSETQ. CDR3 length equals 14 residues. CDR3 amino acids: CASSPFQGTAEQYF. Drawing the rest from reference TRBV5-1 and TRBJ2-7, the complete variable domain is KAGVTQTPRYLIKTRGQQVTLSCSPISGHRSVSWYQQTPGQGLQFLFEYFSETQRNKGNFPGRFSGRQFSNSRSEMNVSTLELGDSALYLCASSPFQGTAEQYFGPGTRLTVT.

Here the CDR3 reads CASRKQGSNQPQHF. The chain carries TRBV12-3 or TRBV12-4 and TRBJ1-5; TCRdb calls TRBD1, which cannot be checked without DNA. The CDR3 runs 14 residues.

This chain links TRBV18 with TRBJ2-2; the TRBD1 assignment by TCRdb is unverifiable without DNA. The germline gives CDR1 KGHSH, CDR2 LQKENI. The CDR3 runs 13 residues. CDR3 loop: CASSPDPGRGLFF.

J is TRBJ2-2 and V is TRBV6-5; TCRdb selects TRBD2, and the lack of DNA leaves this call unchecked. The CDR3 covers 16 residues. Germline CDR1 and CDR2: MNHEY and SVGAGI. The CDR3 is CASSYSRAGGIGELFF.

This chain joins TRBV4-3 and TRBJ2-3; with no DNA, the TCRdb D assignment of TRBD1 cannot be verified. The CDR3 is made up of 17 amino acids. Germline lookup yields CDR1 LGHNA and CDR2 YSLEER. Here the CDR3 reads CASSQEGGEPSTDTQYF.

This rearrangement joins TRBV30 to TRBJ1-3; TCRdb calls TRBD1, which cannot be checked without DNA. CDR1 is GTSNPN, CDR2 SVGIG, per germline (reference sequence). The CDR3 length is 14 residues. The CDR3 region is CAWSVSYRLNTIYF.

Here the CDR3 reads CASRPRRDTDTQYF. The rearrangement joins TRBV6-2 or TRBV6-3 to TRBJ2-3. Germline CDR1 reads MNHEY; CDR2 reads SVGEGT. The CDR3 totals 14 residues.

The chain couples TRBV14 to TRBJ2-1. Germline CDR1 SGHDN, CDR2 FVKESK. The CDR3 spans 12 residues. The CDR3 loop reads CASSQAITQQFF.

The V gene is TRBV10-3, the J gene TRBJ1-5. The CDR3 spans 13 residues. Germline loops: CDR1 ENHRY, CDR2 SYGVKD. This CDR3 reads CAISEDPSSPQHF.

CDR3 region: CASNEQWTSNTGELFF. The chain joins TRBV6-1 to TRBJ2-2; TCRdb proposes TRBD1, but this gene call is untestable without DNA. The germline CDR1 and CDR2 sequences are MNHNS and SASEGT. This CDR3 comprises 16 residues.

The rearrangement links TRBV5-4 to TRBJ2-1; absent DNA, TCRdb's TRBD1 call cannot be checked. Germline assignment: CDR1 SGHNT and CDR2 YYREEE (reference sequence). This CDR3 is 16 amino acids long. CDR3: CASSNTGQGIYNEQFF.

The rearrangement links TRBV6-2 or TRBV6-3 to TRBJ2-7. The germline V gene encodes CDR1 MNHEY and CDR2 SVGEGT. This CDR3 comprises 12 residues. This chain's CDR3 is CASSYISYEQYF.

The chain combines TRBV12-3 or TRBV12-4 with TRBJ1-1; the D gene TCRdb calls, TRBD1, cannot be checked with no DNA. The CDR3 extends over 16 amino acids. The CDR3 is CASSPKTGTGGTEAFF.

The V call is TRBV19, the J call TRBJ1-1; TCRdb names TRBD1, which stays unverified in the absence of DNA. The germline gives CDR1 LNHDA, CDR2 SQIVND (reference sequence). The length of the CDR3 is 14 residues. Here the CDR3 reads CASTSGGADTEAFF. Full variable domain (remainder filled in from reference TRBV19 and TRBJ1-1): DGGITQSPKYLFRKEGQNVTLSCEQNLNHDAMYWYRQDPGQGLRLIYYSQIVNDFQKGDIAEGYSVSREKKESFPLTVTSAQKNPTAFYLCASTSGGADTEAFFGQGTRLTVV.

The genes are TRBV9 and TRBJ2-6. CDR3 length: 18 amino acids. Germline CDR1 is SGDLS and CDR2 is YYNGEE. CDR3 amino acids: CASSVVGDRASGANVLTF.

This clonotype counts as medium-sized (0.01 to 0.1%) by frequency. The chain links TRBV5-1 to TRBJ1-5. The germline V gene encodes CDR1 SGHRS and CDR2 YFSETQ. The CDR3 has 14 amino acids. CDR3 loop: CASSLGRDNQPQHF.

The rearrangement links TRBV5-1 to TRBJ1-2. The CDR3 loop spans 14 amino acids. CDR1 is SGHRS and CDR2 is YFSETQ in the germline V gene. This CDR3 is CASSLGQLDYGYTF. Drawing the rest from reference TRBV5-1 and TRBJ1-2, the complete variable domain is KAGVTQTPRYLIKTRGQQVTLSCSPISGHRSVSWYQQTPGQGLQFLFEYFSETQRNKGNFPGRFSGRQFSNSRSEMNVSTLELGDSALYLCASSLGQLDYGYTFGSGTRLTVV.